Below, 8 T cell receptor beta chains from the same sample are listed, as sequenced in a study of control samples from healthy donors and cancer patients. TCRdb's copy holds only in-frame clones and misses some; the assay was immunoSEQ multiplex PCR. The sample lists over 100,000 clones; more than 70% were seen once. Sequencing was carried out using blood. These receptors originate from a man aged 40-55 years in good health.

The CDR3 DNA reads TGTGCCACCAGCAGACTAGGGACAGAAGCTAACTATGGCTACACCTTC. Translated: CATSRLGTEANYGYTF. The gene calls are TRBV15 and TRBJ1-2; TRBD1 matches 7 bases. V gave up 2 bases and J gave up 0 bases; unmatched junction bases: 6. CDR1 and CDR2 from the germline V gene are LNHNV and YYDKDF (reference sequence). The CDR3 extends over 16 amino acids.

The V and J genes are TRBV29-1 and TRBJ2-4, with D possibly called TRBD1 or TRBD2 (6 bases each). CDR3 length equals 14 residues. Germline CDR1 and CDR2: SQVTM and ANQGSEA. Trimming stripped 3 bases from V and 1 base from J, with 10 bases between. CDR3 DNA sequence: TGCAGCGTTGAGTTAGGGGGGGCCAAAAACATTCAGTACTTC. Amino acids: CSVELGGAKNIQYF.

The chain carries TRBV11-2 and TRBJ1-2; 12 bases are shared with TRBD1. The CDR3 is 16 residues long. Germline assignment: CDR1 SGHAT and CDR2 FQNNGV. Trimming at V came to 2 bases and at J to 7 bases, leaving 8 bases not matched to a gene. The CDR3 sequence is CASSLTRDRGLRGYTF. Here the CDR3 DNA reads TGTGCCAGCAGCTTAACCCGGGACAGGGGGCTTCGTGGCTACACCTTC.

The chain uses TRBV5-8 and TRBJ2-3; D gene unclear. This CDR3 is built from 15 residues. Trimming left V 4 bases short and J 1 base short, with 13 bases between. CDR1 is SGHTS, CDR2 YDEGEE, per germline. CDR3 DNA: TGTGCCAGCAGCATAAACGCCCAAGGCACAGATACGCAGTATTTT. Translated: CASSINAQGTDTQYF.

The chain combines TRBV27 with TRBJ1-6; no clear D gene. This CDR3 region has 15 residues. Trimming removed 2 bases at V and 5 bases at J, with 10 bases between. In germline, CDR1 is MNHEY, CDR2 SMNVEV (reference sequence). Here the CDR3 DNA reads TGTGCCAGCAGTTTAGGGGAACGGAATAATTCACCCCTCCACTTT. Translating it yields CASSLGERNNSPLHF.

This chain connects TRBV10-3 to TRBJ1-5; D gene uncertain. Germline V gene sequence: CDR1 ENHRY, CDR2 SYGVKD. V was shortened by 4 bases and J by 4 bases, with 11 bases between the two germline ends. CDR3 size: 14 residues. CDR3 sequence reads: CAISGLGGNQPQHF. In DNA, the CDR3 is TGTGCCATCAGTGGCCTGGGCGGGAATCAGCCCCAGCATTTT.

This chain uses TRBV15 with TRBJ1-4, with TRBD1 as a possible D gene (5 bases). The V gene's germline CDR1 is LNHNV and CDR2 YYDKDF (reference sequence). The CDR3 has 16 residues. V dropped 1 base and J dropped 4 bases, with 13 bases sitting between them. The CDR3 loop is CATSRGPKGYNEKLFF. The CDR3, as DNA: TGTGCCACCAGCAGAGGCCCCAAGGGGTATAATGAAAAACTGTTTTTT.

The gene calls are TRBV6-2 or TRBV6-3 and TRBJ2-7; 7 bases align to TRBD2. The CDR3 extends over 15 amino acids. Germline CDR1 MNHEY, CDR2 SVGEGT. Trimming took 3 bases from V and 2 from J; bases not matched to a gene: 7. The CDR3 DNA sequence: TGTGCCAGCAGTTATGGCGGGGGAAGGGCCTACGAGCAGTACTTC. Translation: CASSYGGGRAYEQYF.